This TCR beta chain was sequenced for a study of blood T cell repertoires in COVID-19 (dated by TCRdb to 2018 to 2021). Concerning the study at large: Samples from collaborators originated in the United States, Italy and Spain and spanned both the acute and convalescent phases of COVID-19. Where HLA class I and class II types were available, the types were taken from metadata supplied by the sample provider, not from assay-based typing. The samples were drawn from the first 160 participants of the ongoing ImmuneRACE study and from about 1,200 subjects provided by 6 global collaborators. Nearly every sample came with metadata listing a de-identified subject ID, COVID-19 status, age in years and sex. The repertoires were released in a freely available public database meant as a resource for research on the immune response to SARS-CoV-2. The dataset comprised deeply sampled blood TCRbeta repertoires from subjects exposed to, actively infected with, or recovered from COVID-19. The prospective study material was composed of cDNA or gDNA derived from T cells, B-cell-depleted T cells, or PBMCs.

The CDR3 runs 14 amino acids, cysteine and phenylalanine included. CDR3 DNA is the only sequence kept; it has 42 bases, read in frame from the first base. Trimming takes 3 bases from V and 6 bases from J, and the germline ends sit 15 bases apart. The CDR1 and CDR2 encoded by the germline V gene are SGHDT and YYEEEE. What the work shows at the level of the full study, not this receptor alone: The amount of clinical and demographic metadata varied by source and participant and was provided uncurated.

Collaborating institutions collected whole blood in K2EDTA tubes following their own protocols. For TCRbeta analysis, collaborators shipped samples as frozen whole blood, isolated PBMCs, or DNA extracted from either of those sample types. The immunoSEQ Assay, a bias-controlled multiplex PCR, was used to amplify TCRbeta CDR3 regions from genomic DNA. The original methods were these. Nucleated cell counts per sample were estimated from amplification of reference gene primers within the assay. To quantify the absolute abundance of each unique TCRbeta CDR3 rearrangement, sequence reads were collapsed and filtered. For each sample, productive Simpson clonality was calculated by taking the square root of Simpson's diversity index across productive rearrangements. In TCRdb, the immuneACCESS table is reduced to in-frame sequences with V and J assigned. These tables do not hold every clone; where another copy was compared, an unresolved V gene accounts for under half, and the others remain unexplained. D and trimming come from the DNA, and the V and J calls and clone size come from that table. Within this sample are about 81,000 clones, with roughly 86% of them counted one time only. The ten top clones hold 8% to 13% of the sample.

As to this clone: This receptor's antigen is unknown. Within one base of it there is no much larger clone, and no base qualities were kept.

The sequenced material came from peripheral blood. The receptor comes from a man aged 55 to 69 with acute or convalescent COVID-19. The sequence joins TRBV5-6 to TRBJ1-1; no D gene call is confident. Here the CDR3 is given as CASSSRRGGSEAFF. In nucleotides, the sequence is TGTGCCAGCAGCTCTCGTCGGGGAGGGTCTGAAGCTTTCTTT.